This T cell receptor beta chain was identified during a study of cytomegalovirus exposure and HLA in healthy donors. Regarding the study as a whole: Sequencing had likely introduced a cluster of highly shared sequence variants as an artifact.

The ends lost 8 bases at V and 7 bases at J; junction bases unmatched: 10. CDR3 size: 13 residues. CDR1 is MRHNA, CDR2 SNTAGT, per germline. The PCR employed 60 Vbeta primers together with 13 Jbeta primers. TCRdb's table, derived via immunoSEQ multiplex PCR, lists solely in-frame clones and lacks some. The sample records 80,000 to 100,000 clones, around 77% being singletons. As concerns this clone: Its antigen is not identified.

The receptor was derived from a man aged 50-60 years in good health and CMV-seropositive. The chain combines TRBV6-4 with TRBJ1-1, with 7 bases fitting TRBD1. The specimen was PBMCs. CDR3 region: CASPERGRIEAFF. For the CDR3, the DNA is TGTGCCAGCCCGGAGAGGGGGCGTATTGAAGCTTTCTTT.